These 14 T cell receptor beta chains came from one sample sequenced in a study of somatic mutations in cytotoxic T cells in rheumatoid arthritis. Measured with immunoSEQ multiplex PCR; TCRdb has only the in-frame clones, and not every one. Seen here are some 12,000 clones, approximately 80% observed once, and the top ten hold over 11%. The specimen sequenced was CD8+ T cells sorted from blood. The origin of the receptors is a man aged 50-59 years in good health.

The genes are TRBV7-3 and TRBJ1-2; the match to TRBD1 covers 8 bases. From germline, CDR1 is SGHTA and CDR2 FQGTGA. The J segment lost 8 bases and the V segment lost 5 bases, leaving 7 bases of the junction unmatched. The CDR3 length is 13 residues. The CDR3 DNA reads as TGTGCCAGCAGCCCGGGGACAGGAGCCGGCTACACCTTC. Translated: CASSPGTGAGYTF.

The CDR3 region is CASSLLAWRDYEQYF. The DNA of the CDR3 is TGTGCCAGCAGCCTTCTTGCCTGGCGGGACTACGAGCAGTACTTC. The gene calls are TRBV7-2 and TRBJ2-5; perhaps TRBD2 as D (6 bases). The J call may be in error: the DNA end matches TRBJ2-7 better. The CDR3 is 15 amino acids. Germline V lookup: CDR1 SGHTA, CDR2 FQGNSA.

The chain employs TRBV1 and TRBJ2-1; no check of the table's D call, TRBD2, against the DNA was made. TRBV1 is classified as a pseudogene. CDR3 length: 21 amino acids. CDR3 amino acids: CTSSLGLGLAGLKSSYNEQFF. CDR3 coding DNA: TGCACCAGCAGCCTAGGTTTGGGACTAGCGGGGTTAAAAAGCTCCTACAATGAGCAGTTCTTC.

CDR3 region: CASSLGFGATGELFF. For the CDR3, the DNA is TGTGCCAGCAGCTTAGGATTCGGGGCTACCGGGGAGCTGTTTTTT. This rearrangement joins TRBV7-9 to TRBJ2-2; D could derive from TRBD1 or TRBD2 (5 bases each). Between the trimmed V and J ends, which lost 1 base and 5 bases, there was a span of 11 bases. CDR1 SEHNR and CDR2 FQNEAQ come from the germline V gene (reference sequence). This CDR3 has 15 amino acids.

The genes are TRBV19 and TRBJ2-7; possibly TRBD2 for D (5 bases). Trimming took off 5 bases at V and 5 bases at J, with 19 bases between the two ends. This CDR3 has 15 residues. From germline, CDR1 is LNHDA and CDR2 SQIVND (reference sequence). CDR3 sequence: CASSLGPGFFDEQYF. The CDR3 bases are TGTGCCAGTAGTTTGGGCCCGGGATTCTTCGACGAGCAGTACTTC.

The chain has TRBV11-2 and TRBJ2-1; D ambiguous. Germline V gene sequence: CDR1 SGHAT, CDR2 FQNNGV. The CDR3 runs to 12 residues. Trimming cost V 2 bases and J 8 bases, with 7 bases left between them. CDR3 sequence reads: CASSLRVHEQFF. CDR3 coding DNA: TGTGCCAGCAGCTTACGTGTCCATGAGCAGTTCTTC.

This chain uses TRBV19 with TRBJ2-5; no clear D. The germline V and J ends were trimmed by 3 bases and 1 base, with 9 bases remaining between them. There are 14 residues in the CDR3. CDR1 LNHDA and CDR2 SQIVND come from the germline V gene (reference sequence). The CDR3 protein is CASSIPHFQETQYF. For the CDR3, the DNA is TGTGCCAGTAGTATTCCACACTTCCAAGAGACCCAGTACTTC.

This chain connects TRBV19 to TRBJ2-7; TRBD1 matches at 10 bases. There are 13 residues in the CDR3. V lost 9 bases and J lost 6; bases outside the gene matches: 8. Germline CDR1 is LNHDA and CDR2 is SQIVND (reference sequence). CDR3: CASTGTGVTEQYF. For the CDR3, the DNA is TGTGCCAGCACCGGGACAGGGGTAACCGAGCAGTACTTC.

The gene calls are TRBV7-9 and TRBJ2-2, with TRBD1 matching 7 bases. V shed 5 bases and J 1 base; nucleotides not matched to a gene: 7. Germline V gives CDR1 SEHNR, CDR2 FQNEAQ (reference sequence). This CDR3 comprises 16 residues. CDR3 nucleotides: TGTGCCAGCAGCGGAACCGGGACAGAGAACACCGGGGAGCTGTTTTTT. It codes for CASSGTGTENTGELFF. Variable domain in full (rest from reference TRBV7-9 and TRBJ2-2): DTGVSQNPRHKITKRGQNVTFRCDPISEHNRLYWYRQTLGQGPEFLTYFQNEAQLEKSRLLSDRFSAERPKGSFSTLEIQRTEQGDSAMYLCASSGTGTENTGELFFGEGSRLTVL.

The chain employs TRBV4-2 and TRBJ2-3; no reliable D call. Trimming took off 0 bases at V and 2 bases at J, with 9 bases between the two ends. Per germline, CDR1 LGHNA and CDR2 YNFKEQ. The CDR3 consists of 15 residues. The chain's CDR3 is CASSQDLVYTDTQYF. DNA for the CDR3: TGTGCCAGCAGCCAAGATTTGGTCTACACAGATACGCAGTATTTT.

This clone is labeled as medium-sized. This chain connects TRBV25-1 to TRBJ2-1, with TRBD1 matching 9 bases. This CDR3 spans 15 amino acids. With V trimmed by 3 bases and J by 7 bases, 7 bases remained unmatched. Germline CDR1 and CDR2: MGHDK and SYGVNS. This CDR3 reads CASSDTGGAYNEQFF. The CDR3, as DNA: TGTGCCAGCAGTGACACAGGGGGCGCATATAATGAGCAGTTCTTC.

This chain links TRBV4-1 with TRBJ2-2, with D hard to call. V lost 4 bases to trimming and J lost 0 bases, with 12 bases between them. CDR1 and CDR2 (germline): MGHRA, YSYEKL. The CDR3 covers 16 residues. The CDR3 DNA reads TGCGCCAGCAGCCTTGTGTCCGGGCCGAACACCGGGGAGCTGTTTTTT. The encoded protein is CASSLVSGPNTGELFF.

In its sample, this clone was seen once. V is TRBV28 and J is TRBJ1-1, with 8 bases lining up with TRBD1. This CDR3 region has 14 residues. Trimming cost V 2 bases and J 4 bases; bases outside gene matches: 3. Looked up from germline, CDR1 is MDHEN and CDR2 is SYDVKM. The DNA for the CDR3 is TGTGCCAGCAGTTTACAGGGGGCAGGCACTGAAGCTTTCTTT. It specifies CASSLQGAGTEAFF.

V usage is TRBV6-1 and J usage is TRBJ2-4, with 7 bases fitting TRBD1. The CDR3 has 16 amino acids. V gave up 3 bases and J gave up 8 bases; unmatched junction bases: 13. The V gene's germline CDR1 is MNHNS and CDR2 SASEGT. Here the CDR3 DNA reads TGTGCCAGCAGTGACCGAGCTGAAGGGGGCTGGGACATTCAGTACTTC. It yields the protein CASSDRAEGGWDIQYF.